This TCR beta chain emerged from a study of blood T cell repertoires in COVID-19. Original processing notes: Reference gene primer amplification gave estimated nucleated cell counts. The assay was immunoSEQ multiplex PCR, and TCRdb's table has in-frame clones only and misses some. The V and J calls and clone size were taken over from that table, and D and trimming were inferred from the DNA. The table has roughly 200,000 clones, 65% to 90% seen once. V was pared by 4 bases and J by 4 bases, with 15 bases between. Germline V lookup: CDR1 SGDLS, CDR2 YYNGEE. CDR3 length equals 14 residues. The sequence was obtained from a man at least 80 years old with acute or convalescent COVID-19. This sequence joins TRBV9 and TRBJ2-7, with D possibly being TRBD1 (5 bases). Material for sequencing was peripheral blood. The CDR3 loop reads CASSSRQCGYEQYV. The CDR3 DNA reads as TGTGCCAGCAGCTCACGACAGTGTGGATACGAGCAGTACGTC.